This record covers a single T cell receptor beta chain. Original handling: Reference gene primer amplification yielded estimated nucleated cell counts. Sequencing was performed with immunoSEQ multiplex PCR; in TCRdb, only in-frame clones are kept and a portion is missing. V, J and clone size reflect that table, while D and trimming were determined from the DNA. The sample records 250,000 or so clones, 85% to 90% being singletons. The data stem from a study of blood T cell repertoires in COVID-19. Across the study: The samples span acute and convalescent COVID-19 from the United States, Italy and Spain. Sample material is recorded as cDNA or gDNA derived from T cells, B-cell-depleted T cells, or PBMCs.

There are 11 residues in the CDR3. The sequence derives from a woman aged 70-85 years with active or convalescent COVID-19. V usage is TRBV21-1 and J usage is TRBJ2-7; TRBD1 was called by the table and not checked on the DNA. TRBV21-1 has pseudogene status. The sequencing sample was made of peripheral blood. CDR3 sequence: CAIWQGEEQYF. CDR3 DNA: TGTGCCATATGGCAGGGGGAGGAGCAGTACTTC.